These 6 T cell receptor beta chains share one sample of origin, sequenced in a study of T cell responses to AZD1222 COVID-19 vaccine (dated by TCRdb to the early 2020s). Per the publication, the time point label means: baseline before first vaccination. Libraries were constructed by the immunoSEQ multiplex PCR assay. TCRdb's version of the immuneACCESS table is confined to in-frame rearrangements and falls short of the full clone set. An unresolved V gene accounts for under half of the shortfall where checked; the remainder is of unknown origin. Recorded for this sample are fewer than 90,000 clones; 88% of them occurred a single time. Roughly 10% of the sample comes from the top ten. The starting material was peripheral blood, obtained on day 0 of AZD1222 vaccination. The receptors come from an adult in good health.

The DNA of the CDR3 is TGTGCCAGCAGCTTAAGCAGGGCCAGGGATACGCAGTATTTT. It encodes CASSLSRARDTQYF. This chain connects TRBV11-3 to TRBJ2-3, with TRBD1 as a possible D gene (5 bases). Deletions cut 2 bases from V and 6 bases from J, with 12 bases between. CDR1 and CDR2 (germline): SGHNT, YENEEA. The CDR3 length is 14 residues.

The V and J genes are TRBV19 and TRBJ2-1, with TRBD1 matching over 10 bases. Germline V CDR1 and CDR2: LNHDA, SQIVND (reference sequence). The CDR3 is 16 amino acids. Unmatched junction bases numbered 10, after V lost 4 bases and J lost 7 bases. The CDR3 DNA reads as TGTGCCAGTAGTAAACCAAGGACAGGGGGTGAGAATGAGCAGTTCTTC. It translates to CASSKPRTGGENEQFF.

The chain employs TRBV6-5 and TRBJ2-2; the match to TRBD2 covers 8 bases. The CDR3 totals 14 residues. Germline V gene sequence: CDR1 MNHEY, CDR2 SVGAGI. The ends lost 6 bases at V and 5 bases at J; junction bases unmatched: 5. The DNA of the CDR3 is TGTGCCAGCAGAGGACTAGCCAGTACCGGGGAGCTGTTTTTT. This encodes CASRGLASTGELFF.

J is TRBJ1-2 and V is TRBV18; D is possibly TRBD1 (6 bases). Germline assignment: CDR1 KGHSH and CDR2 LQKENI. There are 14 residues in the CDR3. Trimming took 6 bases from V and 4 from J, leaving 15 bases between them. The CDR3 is CASSLGGGVYGYTF. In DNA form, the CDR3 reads TGTGCCAGCTCCTTAGGGGGAGGAGTCTATGGCTACACCTTC.

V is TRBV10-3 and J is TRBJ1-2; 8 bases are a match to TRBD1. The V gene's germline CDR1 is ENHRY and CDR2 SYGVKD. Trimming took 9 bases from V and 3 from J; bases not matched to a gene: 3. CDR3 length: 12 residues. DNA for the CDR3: TGTGCCATTGCAGGGGGCGACTATGGCTACACCTTC. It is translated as CAIAGGDYGYTF.

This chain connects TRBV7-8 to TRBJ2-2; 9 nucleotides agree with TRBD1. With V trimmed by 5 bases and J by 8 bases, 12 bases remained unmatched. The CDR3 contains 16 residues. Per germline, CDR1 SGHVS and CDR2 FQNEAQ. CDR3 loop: CASSAPNLGQGGELFF. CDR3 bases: TGTGCCAGCAGCGCTCCGAACCTGGGACAGGGAGGGGAGCTGTTTTTT.